This T cell receptor (beta chain) was recorded in a study of T cell responses to AZD1222 COVID-19 vaccine. Produced via immunoSEQ multiplex PCR; TCRdb's table is partial and in-frame only. The sample lists about 85,000 clones, over 75% occurring once. Germline CDR1 and CDR2: KGHSH and LQKENI. V lost 4 bases, J lost 8 bases, and 3 bases stayed unmatched. The CDR3 runs to 14 residues. The sequenced sample was peripheral blood, obtained on day 0 of AZD1222 vaccination. This receptor was taken from an adult in good health. The rearrangement links TRBV18 to TRBJ1-5; 12 bases fit TRBD1. The CDR3 protein is CASSQGQGAEPQHF. Here the CDR3 DNA reads TGTGCCAGCTCACAGGGACAGGGGGCTGAGCCCCAGCATTTT.